Shown below are 3 T cell receptor beta chains from a single sample sequenced in a study of T cell changes during pregnancy in multiple sclerosis. Assay: immunoSEQ multiplex PCR; the TCRdb copy retains only in-frame clones and omits some. The table has approximately 28,000 clones, more than 75% seen once. Sequencing used CD8+ T cells from peripheral blood mononuclear cells, obtained after pregnancy. The receptors originated from a female donor with multiple sclerosis, enrolled in a pregnancy study.

The genes are TRBV27 and TRBJ2-7; 8 nucleotides agree with TRBD1. Germline values: CDR1 MNHEY, CDR2 SMNVEV (reference sequence). Trimming removed 5 bases from V and 1 base from J; junction bases left unmatched: 10. The CDR3 contains 16 residues. CDR3 residues: CASSPSTGERSYEQYF. CDR3 DNA sequence: TGTGCCAGCAGTCCGTCGACAGGGGAAAGGTCCTACGAGCAGTACTTC.

The genes are TRBV10-2 and TRBJ2-1; TRBD1 aligns across 10 bases. The V gene end was trimmed by 7 bases and the J gene end by 5 bases; junction bases not matched to a gene: 5. The CDR3 runs to 14 residues. CDR1 and CDR2 from the germline V gene are WSHSY and SAAADI. The CDR3: CASILDRGDNEQFF. CDR3 coding DNA: TGCGCCAGCATCCTGGACAGGGGGGACAATGAGCAGTTCTTC.

The chain joins TRBV5-6 to TRBJ1-5; no firm D call. The germline V gene has CDR1 SGHDT and CDR2 YYEEEE. The CDR3 totals 13 residues. The V gene lost 2 bases and the J gene lost 6 bases, with 9 bases spanning the gap. As DNA, the CDR3 is TGTGCCAGCAGCTTTCAGGAGGCTCAGCCCCAGCATTTT. It yields the protein CASSFQEAQPQHF.